The 8 T cell receptor beta chains presented below share a single source sample, sequenced in a study of T-cell memory formation after mild COVID-19. MiXCR was run by TCRdb on the 5' RACE reads, yielding one entry per CDR3 protein. The table lists 150,000 to 200,000 distinct CDR3 sequences, under 15% of them singletons. What was sequenced was PBMCs or a T cell subset sorted from them (not recorded which). The origin of the receptors is a young man who had mild COVID-19 (a few samples of this study predate the infection). Cell type and time point are not known.

This clonotype has just a few counts. The gene calls are TRBV6-6 and TRBJ1-6; 12 bases agree with TRBD1. Germline V gives CDR1 MNHNY, CDR2 SVGAGI (reference sequence). The CDR3 extends over 16 amino acids. V gave up 5 bases and J gave up 12 bases; unmatched junction bases: 11. The CDR3 protein is CASSQGQGAITRPLHF. The CDR3 bases are TGTGCCAGCAGTCAGGGACAGGGGGCGATTACGAGACCCCTCCACTTT.

The chain joins TRBV7-7 to TRBJ2-5; possibly TRBD1 for D (6 bases). Germline-derived CDR1 and CDR2 are SSHAT and FNYEAQ (reference sequence). This CDR3 contains 15 residues. V was cut by 4 bases and J by 1 base, with 13 bases left in between. In nucleotides, the CDR3 is TGTGCCAGCAGCTCGTATACAGGGAGCCAAGAGACCCAGTACTTC. Translating gives CASSSYTGSQETQYF.

A few counts support this clonotype. The chain is built from TRBV12-3 or TRBV12-4 and TRBJ1-5; no clear D. The CDR3 length is 12 residues. Trimming pared 2 bases from V and 6 bases from J, leaving 5 bases between. The CDR3 DNA is TGTGCCAGCAGTTTACTCGCTCAGCCCCAGCATTTT. This encodes CASSLLAQPQHF.

This clonotype was observed a few times. The gene calls are TRBV5-4 and TRBJ1-6, with 10 bases fitting TRBD1. The germline gives CDR1 SGHNT, CDR2 YYREEE (reference sequence). The CDR3 is 14 residues long. V shed 6 bases and J 9 bases; nucleotides not matched to a gene: 6. CDR3 sequence (DNA): TGTGCCAGCACCCTTCGGGACAGGGGTTCACCCCTCCACTTT. It yields the protein CASTLRDRGSPLHF.

The V gene is TRBV20-1, the J gene TRBJ1-2; 10 nucleotides match TRBD1. Germline V gene data show CDR1 as DFQATT and CDR2 as SNEGSKA (reference sequence). There are 15 residues in the CDR3. Unmatched junction bases numbered 14, after V lost 5 bases and J lost 8 bases. Here the CDR3 DNA reads TGCAGTGCTCGCCTCACCGACAGGGGGCGAGGGGGCTACACCTTC. Its translation is CSARLTDRGRGGYTF.

The genes are TRBV7-9 and TRBJ1-3; TRBD1 is a possible D gene (6 bases). Germline values: CDR1 SEHNR, CDR2 FQNEAQ (reference sequence). Trimming left V 2 bases short and J 4 bases short, with 9 bases between. The length of the CDR3 is 14 residues. The CDR3 nucleotides are TGTGCCAGCAGCTTAAGGACAGTCGGAAACACCATATATTTT. It translates to CASSLRTVGNTIYF.

The sample holds a few counts of this clonotype. This chain joins TRBV6-1 and TRBJ2-7; 8 bases agree with TRBD1. Per the germline V gene, CDR1 is MNHNS and CDR2 is SASEGT. V lost 5 bases to trimming and J lost 6 bases; unmatched junction nucleotides: 6. There are 13 residues in the CDR3. The CDR3 nucleotides are TGTGCCAGCAGTAAATTACAGGGGGGCGAGCAGTACGTC. Amino acids: CASSKLQGGEQYV.

This clonotype has a count of ten or more. The chain joins TRBV9 to TRBJ2-5; D is ambiguous. CDR1 and CDR2 (germline): SGDLS, YYNGEE. The CDR3 is 14 amino acids. V was pared by 2 bases and J by 0 bases, with 8 bases between. CDR3 sequence: CASSVDAHQETQYF. CDR3 DNA: TGTGCCAGCAGCGTGGACGCGCACCAAGAGACCCAGTACTTC.